This T cell receptor beta chain was recorded in a study of T cell responses to AZD1222 COVID-19 vaccine. General study points: Among the donors, most were white British and more were female, and clonal diversity was possibly underestimated.

TCRdb's table, derived via immunoSEQ multiplex PCR, lists solely in-frame clones and lacks some. The sample holds around 60,000 clones, roughly four fifths seen once. In its sample, this clone was seen once. The antigen is unknown. Germline values: CDR1 SGHNT, CDR2 YYREEE (reference sequence). The CDR3 is 12 amino acids. Trimming left V 4 bases short and J 3 bases short, with 8 bases between. The TCR comes from an adult who received the AZD1222 COVID-19 vaccine. This sequence joins TRBV5-4 and TRBJ2-7, with a weak D call TRBD2 (5 bases). The starting material was peripheral blood, obtained 28 days after the second AZD1222 dose. CDR3 in amino acids: CASSPDFYEQYF. In nucleotides, the CDR3 is TGTGCCAGCAGCCCGGACTTCTACGAGCAGTACTTC.